These 20 T cell receptor beta chains share one sample of origin, sequenced in a study of blood T cell repertoires in COVID-19. Some clones are missing from TCRdb's copy, which holds only in-frame ones; the method was immunoSEQ multiplex PCR. Here the sample spans about 160,000 clones, 70% to 85% being singletons. The material sequenced was peripheral blood. These receptors came from a woman in her forties with COVID-19, enrolled during active disease.

The chain links TRBV15 to TRBJ2-5, with a tentative D call TRBD1 (5 bases). V lost 7 bases and J lost 2, with 17 bases in between. Germline V CDR1 and CDR2: LNHNV, YYDKDF (reference sequence). This CDR3 spans 15 amino acids. This CDR3 reads CATTPDRGRQETQYF. For the CDR3, the DNA is TGTGCCACCACCCCCGATAGGGGTCGGCAAGAGACCCAGTACTTC. Full variable domain (outside the CDR3, taken from reference TRBV15 and TRBJ2-5): DAMVIQNPRYQVTQFGKPVTLSCSQTLNHNVMYWYQQKSSQAPKLLFHYYDKDFNNEADTPDNFQSRRPNTSFCFLDIRSPGLGDTAMYLCATTPDRGRQETQYFGPGTRLLVL.

The chain links TRBV12-3 or TRBV12-4 to TRBJ1-5; no clear D. There are 13 residues in the CDR3. V was clipped by 3 bases and J by 4 bases, with 7 bases between them. In DNA, the CDR3 is TGTGCCAGCAGTTTCATGAGGAATCAGCCCCAGCATTTT. Translating gives CASSFMRNQPQHF.

The V gene is TRBV19, the J gene TRBJ1-1; D is unresolved. Germline V lookup: CDR1 LNHDA, CDR2 SQIVND (reference sequence). CDR3 length equals 13 residues. The V and J ends lost 4 bases and 0 bases respectively, with 6 bases between them. The CDR3 DNA reads TGTGCCAGTAGTACCACACTGAACACTGAAGCTTTCTTT. It is translated as CASSTTLNTEAFF.

V usage is TRBV28 and J usage is TRBJ1-3; TRBD1 might be the D (6 bases). CDR1 is MDHEN and CDR2 is SYDVKM in the germline V gene. Trimming removed 5 bases from V and 1 base from J, with 18 bases in between. CDR3 length equals 17 residues. The CDR3 loop is CASSPTGKGRSGNTIYF. The CDR3 coding sequence is TGTGCCAGCAGTCCAACAGGGAAGGGGAGATCTGGAAACACCATATATTTT.

V gene TRBV6-5 combines with J gene TRBJ2-2; D uncertain. Per the germline V gene, CDR1 is MNHEY and CDR2 is SVGAGI. V shed 3 bases and J shed 6 bases, with 8 bases lying between them. This CDR3 spans 13 amino acids. CDR3 residues: CASSYVRAGELFF. CDR3 nucleotides: TGTGCCAGCAGTTATGTGAGAGCCGGGGAGCTGTTTTTT.

The chain is built from TRBV6-5 and TRBJ1-2; no clear D. V lost 6 bases, J lost 7 bases, and 12 bases lay in between. There are 12 residues in the CDR3. The germline V gene encodes CDR1 MNHEY and CDR2 SVGAGI. For the CDR3, the DNA is TGTGCCAGCAGGTCACCCGTCGGTGGCTACACCTTC. Translation: CASRSPVGGYTF.

The chain has TRBV10-3 and TRBJ1-4; D is undetermined. The V end was cut by 4 bases, the J end by 0 bases, with 18 bases between. The CDR3 sequence is 18 residues long. Germline CDR1 ENHRY, CDR2 SYGVKD. The CDR3 is CAISVGRYRTTTNEKLFF. As DNA, the CDR3 is TGTGCCATCAGTGTGGGTCGCTACAGAACAACAACTAATGAAAAACTGTTTTTT.

The V gene is TRBV27, the J gene TRBJ2-7, with D perhaps TRBD2 (5 bases). Germline lookup yields CDR1 MNHEY and CDR2 SMNVEV (reference sequence). The CDR3 spans 13 residues. The V gene lost 5 bases and the J gene lost 5 bases, with 13 bases spanning the gap. CDR3 residues: CASSPRGGHEQYV. CDR3 DNA sequence: TGTGCCAGCAGTCCCCGGGGTGGCCACGAGCAGTACGTC.

This rearrangement joins TRBV7-9 to TRBJ2-5; D is perhaps TRBD2 (6 bases). The CDR3 is 14 residues long. Germline CDR1 and CDR2: SEHNR and FQNEAQ (reference sequence). The V end lost 4 bases, the J end lost 5 bases, and 14 bases lay between the germline ends. The DNA for the CDR3 is TGTGCCAGCAGCTCAAGGGACTTGAAGGAGACCCAGTACTTC. Protein: CASSSRDLKETQYF. Looking up the rest from reference TRBV7-9 and TRBJ2-5 gives the full variable domain: DTGVSQNPRHKITKRGQNVTFRCDPISEHNRLYWYRQTLGQGPEFLTYFQNEAQLEKSRLLSDRFSAERPKGSFSTLEIQRTEQGDSAMYLCASSSRDLKETQYFGPGTRLLVL.

The chain has TRBV19 and TRBJ1-1, with D hard to call. The CDR3 is 15 amino acids. Germline-derived CDR1 and CDR2 are LNHDA and SQIVND (reference sequence). V was cut by 7 bases and J by 5 bases, with 20 bases left in between. The chain's CDR3 is CASKSSHRGRTEAFF. CDR3 DNA sequence: TGTGCCAGTAAGAGTAGCCACCGGGGAAGGACTGAAGCTTTCTTT. Supplemented by reference TRBV19 and TRBJ1-1, the full variable domain reads DGGITQSPKYLFRKEGQNVTLSCEQNLNHDAMYWYRQDPGQGLRLIYYSQIVNDFQKGDIAEGYSVSREKKESFPLTVTSAQKNPTAFYLCASKSSHRGRTEAFFGQGTRLTVV.

The CDR3 here is CVCSVTQGDTQYF. CDR3 coding DNA: TGCGTATGCAGCGTAACTCAGGGTGATACGCAGTATTTT. The chain links TRBV29-1 to TRBJ2-3, with D tentatively TRBD1 (5 bases). This CDR3 is built from 13 residues. Germline CDR1 reads SQVTM; CDR2 reads ANQGSEA.

The V and J genes are TRBV13 and TRBJ2-1; the match to TRBD2 covers 11 bases. Germline trimming cut 5 bases from V and 8 bases from J; bases unmatched to any gene: 8. Germline CDR1 and CDR2: PRHDT and FYEKMQ (reference sequence). The CDR3 contains 15 residues. CDR3 nucleotides: TGTGCCAGCAGCCAAATAGCGGGGGGGCAGTATGAGCAGTTCTTC. It specifies CASSQIAGGQYEQFF.

The chain has TRBV28 and TRBJ2-1; D unresolved. This CDR3 region has 13 residues. Trimming removed 8 bases at V and 4 bases at J, with 12 bases between. Germline CDR1 MDHEN, CDR2 SYDVKM. CDR3 protein: CASGSSGYNEQFF. The CDR3 nucleotides read TGTGCCAGCGGGTCTAGTGGGTACAATGAGCAGTTCTTC.

This clone was seen more than once but under ten times. This sequence joins TRBV19 and TRBJ1-5, with D unclear. Germline V CDR1 and CDR2: LNHDA, SQIVND (reference sequence). V lost 5 bases to trimming and J lost 8 bases, with 13 bases between them. CDR3 size: 13 residues. CDR3 residues: CASSGGFRKPQHF. CDR3 DNA sequence: TGTGCCAGTAGTGGAGGGTTTCGGAAGCCCCAGCATTTT.

CDR3: CASSQDRGGRVGSGYTF. The CDR3 nucleotides are TGTGCCAGCAGCCAAGACCGGGGAGGTCGTGTCGGTTCTGGCTACACCTTC. The V call is TRBV4-2, the J call TRBJ1-2; unclear D gene. The V end was cut by 0 bases, the J end by 7 bases, with 21 bases between. Germline-derived CDR1 and CDR2 are LGHNA and YNFKEQ. The CDR3 has 17 residues.

Notes on this clone: One end of the junction is discordant with germline, which a read error may explain. The rearrangement joins TRBV7-7 to TRBJ2-2, with D possibly TRBD1 on 6 matching bases. The CDR3 is 15 residues long. Germline-derived CDR1 and CDR2 are SSHAT and FNYEAQ (reference sequence). The CDR3, as DNA: TGTGCTAGCAGCCCCTCCCCCACAGGGACCGGGGAGCTGTTTTTT. Protein: CASSPSPTGTGELFF. Full variable domain (remainder filled in from reference TRBV7-7 and TRBJ2-2): GAGVSQSPRYKVTKRGQDVTLRCDPISSHATLYWYQQALGQGPEFLTYFNYEAQPDKSGLPSDRFSAERPEGSISTLTIQRTEQRDSAMYRCASSPSPTGTGELFFGEGSRLTVL.

The genes are TRBV7-6 and TRBJ2-5; 9 positions match TRBD2. CDR3 size: 16 residues. The ends lost 0 bases at V and 4 bases at J; junction bases unmatched: 6. Germline CDR1 and CDR2: SGHVS and FNYEAQ. The CDR3 region is CASSLAGGLARETQYF. The CDR3 DNA reads TGTGCCAGCAGCTTAGCGGGGGGACTAGCCAGAGAGACCCAGTACTTC.

This clone was detected once. The V and J genes are TRBV6-2 or TRBV6-3 and TRBJ1-4; 7 bases are shared with TRBD1. V was pared by 4 bases and J by 6 bases, with 8 bases of the junction left unmatched. This CDR3 spans 15 amino acids. Germline values: CDR1 MNHEY, CDR2 SVGEGT. The CDR3 region is CASSFRQGGDEKLFF. The CDR3 region has the DNA TGTGCCAGCAGTTTCCGACAGGGTGGAGATGAAAAACTGTTTTTT.

This clone has just a few counts. V is TRBV19 and J is TRBJ1-5, with D perhaps TRBD1 (6 bases). The V gene lost 5 bases and the J gene lost 1 base, with 9 bases spanning the gap. Germline CDR1 reads LNHDA; CDR2 reads SQIVND (reference sequence). The CDR3 sequence is 14 residues long. CDR3 residues: CASSLDRSNQPQHF. The DNA of the CDR3 is TGTGCCAGTAGTCTGGACAGAAGCAATCAGCCCCAGCATTTT.

This chain uses TRBV5-5 with TRBJ2-7, with a tentative D call TRBD1 (5 bases). CDR1 is SGHKS and CDR2 is YYEKEE in the germline V gene (reference sequence). CDR3 size: 13 residues. V gave up 2 bases and J gave up 3 bases, with 9 bases separating them. The CDR3 spells CASSFGQVYEQYF. CDR3 coding DNA: TGTGCCAGCAGCTTCGGACAAGTCTACGAGCAGTACTTC.